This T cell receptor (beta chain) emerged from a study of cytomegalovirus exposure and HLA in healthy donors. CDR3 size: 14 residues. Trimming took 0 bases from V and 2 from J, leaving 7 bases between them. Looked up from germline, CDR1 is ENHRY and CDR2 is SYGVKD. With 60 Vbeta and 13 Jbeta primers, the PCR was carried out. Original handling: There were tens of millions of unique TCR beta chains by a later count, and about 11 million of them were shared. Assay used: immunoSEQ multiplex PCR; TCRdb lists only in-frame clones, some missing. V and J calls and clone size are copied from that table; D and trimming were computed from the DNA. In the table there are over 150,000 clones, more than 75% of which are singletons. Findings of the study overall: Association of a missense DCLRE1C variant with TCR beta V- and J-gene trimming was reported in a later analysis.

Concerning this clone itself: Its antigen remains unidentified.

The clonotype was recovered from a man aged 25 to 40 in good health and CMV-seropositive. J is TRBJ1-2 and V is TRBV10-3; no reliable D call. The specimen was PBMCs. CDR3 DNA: TGTGCCATCAGTGAGTCGGAGGTGAACTATGGCTACACCTTC. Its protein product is CAISESEVNYGYTF.